These 31 T cell receptor beta chains were all obtained from the same sample, sequenced in a study of CD4 T cells in relation to SARS-CoV-2 and coronaviruses. Unexposed donor CD4+ T cells date from 2011-2018, before the COVID-19 pandemic. After 10 to 11 days of culture, CD4+ T cells were isolated. TCRdb's table, derived via immunoSEQ multiplex PCR, lists solely in-frame clones and lacks some. The data hold 20,000 to 25,000 clones, with 60% to 85% observed a single time. Their specific antigens are unknown. Sequencing used CD4+ T cells from PBMCs, cultured in vitro. These receptors were obtained from a human donor in good health.

This chain links TRBV24-1 with TRBJ1-2, with 12 nucleotides matching TRBD1. The germline V gene encodes CDR1 KGHDR and CDR2 SFDVKD. The CDR3 contains 17 residues. With V trimmed by 4 bases and J by 4 bases, 9 bases remained unmatched. The CDR3 is CATSEAGQGAKGYGYTF. The DNA for the CDR3 is TGTGCCACCAGTGAGGCGGGACAGGGGGCGAAAGGCTATGGCTACACCTTC.

There are a few counts of this clone. The chain links TRBV24-1 to TRBJ1-2; 7 positions agree with TRBD1. The CDR3 is 14 residues long. CDR1 and CDR2 (germline): KGHDR, SFDVKD. The V segment lost 4 bases and the J segment 7 bases; nucleotides outside the gene matches: 8. CDR3 nucleotides: TGTGCCACCAGTGACTTGACGGCAGGGGGTGGCTACACCTTC. It is translated as CATSDLTAGGGYTF.

The chain combines TRBV14 with TRBJ2-5; possibly TRBD2 for D (6 bases). The CDR3 spans 17 residues. Germline lookup yields CDR1 SGHDN and CDR2 FVKESK. V lost 0 bases, J lost 7 bases, and 21 bases lay in between. CDR3 protein: CASSQDYRGPPGGTQYF. In DNA, the CDR3 is TGTGCCAGCAGCCAAGACTACCGAGGCCCCCCCGGGGGGACCCAGTACTTC.

The chain recombines TRBV7-6 with TRBJ1-1; TRBD1 agrees at 7 bases. V was pared by 0 bases and J by 3 bases, with 7 bases of the junction left unmatched. Looked up from germline, CDR1 is SGHVS and CDR2 is FNYEAQ. There are 16 residues in the CDR3. This CDR3 reads CASSLATGVLDTEAFF. CDR3 in DNA: TGTGCCAGCAGCTTAGCCACAGGGGTGTTGGACACTGAAGCTTTCTTT.

The CDR3 nucleotides read TGTGCCACCAGTGATCCGGGACAGCTTAATCAGCCCCAGCATTTT. Protein product: CATSDPGQLNQPQHF. V gene TRBV24-1 combines with J gene TRBJ1-5, with TRBD1 matching over 7 bases. Losses at the gene ends were 3 bases for V and 4 bases for J; bases not matched to a gene: 5. The CDR3 spans 15 residues. The germline gives CDR1 KGHDR, CDR2 SFDVKD.

This clone came up a few times. This chain uses TRBV7-2 with TRBJ2-1, with D hard to call. Trimming stripped 1 base from V and 0 bases from J, with 7 bases between. This CDR3 spans 15 amino acids. Germline V CDR1 and CDR2: SGHTA, FQGNSA. The CDR3 here is CASSLGSFSYNEQFF. The CDR3 DNA reads as TGTGCCAGCAGCTTAGGTTCCTTCTCCTACAATGAGCAGTTCTTC. The whole variable domain, remainder taken from reference TRBV7-2 and TRBJ2-1, is GAGVSQSPSNKVTEKGKDVELRCDPISGHTALYWYRQSLGQGLEFLIYFQGNSAPDKSGLPSDRFSAERTGGSVSTLTIQRTQQEDSAVYLCASSLGSFSYNEQFFGPGTRLTVL.

This clone occurred a few times. The chain has TRBV4-1 and TRBJ1-1; D is uncertain. The germline gives CDR1 MGHRA, CDR2 YSYEKL. The CDR3 is 16 amino acids. The V and J ends lost 1 base and 1 base respectively, with 13 bases between them. The CDR3 nucleotides read TGCGCCAGCAGCCAAGTGTCGGGGAAAAAGAACACTGAAGCTTTCTTT. This encodes CASSQVSGKKNTEAFF.

The count of this clone is one. The CDR3 region is CASSEIIGETQYF. CDR3 coding DNA: TGCGCCAGCAGTGAGATAATTGGTGAGACCCAGTACTTC. This chain uses TRBV10-1 with TRBJ2-5; D gene unclear. V was cut by 2 bases and J by 5 bases, with 9 bases left in between. Per the germline V gene, CDR1 is WNHNN and CDR2 is SYGVQD (reference sequence). The CDR3 is 13 amino acids.

This clone was detected only once. The V and J genes are TRBV28 and TRBJ1-6, with 9 bases fitting TRBD1. The CDR3 sequence is 15 residues long. Germline CDR1 is MDHEN and CDR2 is SYDVKM. V lost 2 bases and J lost 10; bases outside the gene matches: 6. CDR3 coding DNA: TGTGCCAGCAGTTTAGGGACAGGGCTTAACTCACCCCTCCACTTT. This translates into CASSLGTGLNSPLHF.

This clone was recorded once. This chain links TRBV28 with TRBJ1-2, with unresolved D. The V end lost 6 bases, the J end lost 7 bases, and 15 bases lay between the germline ends. Germline values: CDR1 MDHEN, CDR2 SYDVKM. The CDR3 runs 13 residues. The CDR3 sequence: CASRAPPLGGYTF. The CDR3 coding sequence is TGTGCCAGCAGAGCACCCCCCCTAGGTGGCTACACCTTC.

The rearrangement uses TRBV6-5 and TRBJ1-2; D perhaps matches TRBD1 (5 bases). Germline V gene sequence: CDR1 MNHEY, CDR2 SVGAGI. Trimming left V 0 bases short and J 4 bases short, with 15 bases between. This CDR3 has 16 amino acids. CDR3 protein: CASSYSSAGQGYGYTF. The CDR3 DNA sequence: TGTGCCAGCAGTTACTCTTCCGCAGGGCAGGGCTATGGCTACACCTTC.

This clone was seen a single time. V usage is TRBV29-1 and J usage is TRBJ1-3; the D gene is possibly TRBD1 (5 bases). The germline V and J ends were trimmed by 3 bases and 4 bases, with 7 bases remaining between them. The CDR3 is 12 residues long. CDR1 and CDR2 (germline): SQVTM, ANQGSEA. CDR3 DNA: TGCAGCGTTGAGGGGGACGGAAACACCATATATTTT. It specifies CSVEGDGNTIYF.

This clone came up once. The V and J genes are TRBV29-1 and TRBJ1-4; 7 nucleotides agree with TRBD1. V shed 4 bases, J shed 2 bases, and the junction held 1 base outside the gene matches. Looked up from germline, CDR1 is SQVTM and CDR2 is ANQGSEA. The CDR3 totals 13 residues. CDR3 sequence (DNA): TGCAGCGTTGCCAGGGGGACTAATGAAAAACTGTTTTTT. Translating gives CSVARGTNEKLFF.

The genes are TRBV5-4 and TRBJ2-2; 8 positions agree with TRBD2. Trimming removed 0 bases from V and 5 bases from J; junction bases left unmatched: 6. Germline V gives CDR1 SGHNT, CDR2 YYREEE (reference sequence). The CDR3 totals 16 residues. The CDR3 here is CASSLAGASGTGELFF. CDR3 coding DNA: TGTGCCAGCAGCTTGGCCGGGGCTAGCGGGACCGGGGAGCTGTTTTTT. The whole variable domain, remainder taken from reference TRBV5-4 and TRBJ2-2, is ETGVTQSPTHLIKTRGQQVTLRCSSQSGHNTVSWYQQALGQGPQFIFQYYREEENGRGNFPPRFSGLQFPNYSSELNVNALELDDSALYLCASSLAGASGTGELFFGEGSRLTVL.

This clone was counted a single time. V is TRBV7-8 and J is TRBJ1-4; a weak D match, TRBD1 (6 bases). The V gene's germline CDR1 is SGHVS and CDR2 FQNEAQ. V lost 6 bases, J lost 4 bases, and 18 bases lay in between. This CDR3 is 16 amino acids long. The CDR3 reads CASSFTSGGGNEKLFF. In DNA form, the CDR3 reads TGTGCCAGCAGTTTTACGTCCGGGGGCGGTAATGAAAAACTGTTTTTT.

V usage is TRBV5-4 and J usage is TRBJ2-3; D ambiguous. Germline V gives CDR1 SGHNT, CDR2 YYREEE (reference sequence). Trimming pared 0 bases from V and 5 bases from J, leaving 4 bases between. CDR3 length: 12 amino acids. The CDR3 bases are TGTGCCAGCAGCTTGGGGAGAGATACGCAGTATTTT. Protein sequence: CASSLGRDTQYF.

J is TRBJ1-5 and V is TRBV30; D call uncertain. With 0 bases removed from V and 0 bases from J, the gap between germline ends came to 6 bases. Per germline, CDR1 GTSNPN and CDR2 SVGIG (reference sequence). This CDR3 comprises 14 residues. This CDR3 is CAWSVAYSNQPQHF. The CDR3 DNA is TGTGCCTGGAGTGTGGCTTATAGCAATCAGCCCCAGCATTTT.

This chain joins TRBV6-6 and TRBJ1-2, with a tentative D call TRBD1 (5 bases). Trimming shortened V by 6 bases and J by 6 bases, and 5 bases separated the two germline ends. The CDR3 has 10 residues. Germline V gene sequence: CDR1 MNHNY, CDR2 SVGAGI (reference sequence). CDR3 protein: CASRDNGYTF. The CDR3 nucleotides read TGTGCCAGCAGGGACAATGGCTACACCTTC.

This clone has just a few counts. The chain uses TRBV3-1 (or the pseudogene TRBV3-2) and TRBJ1-1; perhaps TRBD1 as D (5 bases). The germline V gene encodes CDR1 LGHDT and CDR2 YNNKEL (reference sequence). V lost 4 bases and J 4 bases, leaving 10 bases between the germline ends. The CDR3 spans 13 residues. CDR3 nucleotide sequence: TGTGCCAGCAGCCCCAGGGCGGCCACTGAAGCTTTCTTT. Protein product: CASSPRAATEAFF.

V and J are TRBV5-5 and TRBJ2-2, with a weak D call TRBD2 (5 bases). Germline loops: CDR1 SGHKS, CDR2 YYEKEE (reference sequence). Trimming cost V 1 base and J 6 bases, with 7 bases left between them. CDR3 size: 13 residues. CDR3 residues: CASSLLGAGELFF. The CDR3, as DNA: TGTGCCAGCAGCTTGTTGGGAGCCGGGGAGCTGTTTTTT.

The chain combines TRBV29-1 with TRBJ1-4, with unresolved D. V was pared by 3 bases and J by 7 bases, with 9 bases between. Germline CDR1 SQVTM, CDR2 ANQGSEA. The CDR3 sequence is 12 residues long. The CDR3 nucleotides are TGCAGCGTTGAGGGTCTTGGTGAAAAACTGTTTTTT. Translated: CSVEGLGEKLFF.

This clone has only one observation. The chain combines TRBV7-6 with TRBJ2-1; 7 nucleotides match TRBD2. Germline CDR1 SGHVS, CDR2 FNYEAQ. V shed 2 bases and J 4 bases; nucleotides not matched to a gene: 8. CDR3 length: 16 residues. Here the CDR3 reads CASSLIGRESYNEQFF. In DNA, the CDR3 is TGTGCCAGCAGCTTAATTGGGCGGGAGTCTTACAATGAGCAGTTCTTC. Based on the CDR3 plus reference TRBV7-6 and TRBJ2-1, the full variable domain is GAGVSQSPRYKVTKRGQDVALRCDPISGHVSLYWYRQALGQGPEFLTYFNYEAQQDKSGLPNDRFSAERPEGSISTLTIQRTEQRDSAMYRCASSLIGRESYNEQFFGPGTRLTVL.

The chain links TRBV21-1 to TRBJ1-4; no DNA check was done on the table's D call, TRBD1. TRBV21-1 is flagged as a pseudogene. This CDR3 is built from 18 residues. The CDR3, as DNA: TGTGCCAGCAGCGCCCCTGGGCCCCAGGCCGCAACTAATGAAAAACTGTTTTTT. Its protein product is CASSAPGPQAATNEKLFF.

The chain uses TRBV4-1 and TRBJ2-1, with 7 bases lining up with TRBD1. Germline V gene lookup returns CDR1 MGHRA and CDR2 YSYEKL. The CDR3 has 14 residues. Losses at the gene ends were 4 bases for V and 5 bases for J; bases not matched to a gene: 5. The CDR3 bases are TGCGCCAGCAGCCTGAGACAGGGAAACAATGAGCAGTTCTTC. It specifies CASSLRQGNNEQFF.

V gene TRBV28 combines with J gene TRBJ2-3; possible D gene TRBD2, 5 bases. This CDR3 spans 16 amino acids. Germline lookup yields CDR1 MDHEN and CDR2 SYDVKM. Trimming cost V 4 bases and J 2 bases, with 16 bases left between them. This chain's CDR3 is CASSSSLLGTTDTQYF. Written as DNA, the CDR3 is TGTGCCAGCAGTTCTAGCCTACTAGGAACCACAGATACGCAGTATTTT.

The chain recombines TRBV6-2 or TRBV6-3 with TRBJ2-7, with D tentatively TRBD2 (5 bases). The CDR3 loop spans 14 amino acids. Trimming cost V 0 bases and J 2 bases, with 8 bases left between them. In germline, CDR1 is MNHEY, CDR2 SVGEGT. CDR3 sequence (DNA): TGTGCCAGCAGTTACTCGATGGAGGCCTACGAGCAGTACTTC. Its translation is CASSYSMEAYEQYF.

In this sample, this clone turned up once. J is TRBJ2-1 and V is TRBV7-2, with TRBD1 matching 9 bases. Germline CDR1 SGHTA, CDR2 FQGNSA. The CDR3 extends over 14 amino acids. The V and J ends lost 4 bases and 8 bases, in that order; junction bases with no gene match: 6. The CDR3 is CASSSGQGVDEQFF. The CDR3 DNA follows: TGTGCCAGCAGCTCGGGACAGGGAGTCGATGAGCAGTTCTTC.

This clone has only a few counts. The V gene is TRBV27, the J gene TRBJ2-7, with D possibly called TRBD1 or TRBD2 (6 bases each). V was trimmed by 5 bases and J by 5 bases, leaving 22 bases between them. CDR1 is MNHEY, CDR2 SMNVEV, per germline (reference sequence). This CDR3 has 16 amino acids. CDR3 nucleotides: TGTGCCAGCAGTCCCAAAGCACAGGGAGGTCCGGACGAGCAGTACTTC. Protein product: CASSPKAQGGPDEQYF.

The chain employs TRBV27 and TRBJ2-5; D not resolved. Germline-derived CDR1 and CDR2 are MNHEY and SMNVEV (reference sequence). CDR3 length: 11 residues. V was pared by 2 bases and J by 5 bases, with 3 bases between. CDR3 residues: CASSLGETQYF. The CDR3, as DNA: TGTGCCAGCAGTTTAGGGGAGACCCAGTACTTC.

The chain combines TRBV7-2 with TRBJ2-3; D possibly matches TRBD1 or TRBD2 (6 bases each). Between the trimmed V and J ends, which lost 5 bases and 2 bases, there was a span of 14 bases. CDR3 length equals 15 residues. Germline assignment: CDR1 SGHTA and CDR2 FQGNSA. CDR3 coding DNA: TGTGCCAGCAGCAAGGGGGGCAAATTCACAGATACGCAGTATTTT. This sequence encodes CASSKGGKFTDTQYF. The whole variable domain, remainder taken from reference TRBV7-2 and TRBJ2-3, is GAGVSQSPSNKVTEKGKDVELRCDPISGHTALYWYRQSLGQGLEFLIYFQGNSAPDKSGLPSDRFSAERTGGSVSTLTIQRTQQEDSAVYLCASSKGGKFTDTQYFGPGTRLTVL.

The J gene is TRBJ1-1, the V gene TRBV30; possibly TRBD1 for D (6 bases). CDR1 is GTSNPN and CDR2 is SVGIG in the germline V gene (reference sequence). The CDR3 is 13 residues long. The germline V and J ends were trimmed by 2 bases and 1 base, with 8 bases remaining between them. CDR3 protein: CAWSLGQNTEAFF. The CDR3 bases are TGTGCCTGGAGTCTGGGACAGAACACTGAAGCTTTCTTT.